The 5 T cell receptor beta chains in this list originate from one sample, sequenced in a study of cytomegalovirus exposure and HLA in healthy donors (dated 2017 in TCRdb). The library was generated by the immunoSEQ multiplex PCR assay. For the multiplex PCR, a mixture combining 60 forward primers for TCR Vbeta segments and 13 reverse primers for TCR Jbeta segments was used. Held by TCRdb, this immuneACCESS table contains in-frame sequences only and omits some clones. Under half of the omission traces to an unresolved V gene where checked; the cause of the rest is unknown. In all, the sample holds under 200,000 clones, and 60% to 85% of those were seen once. The ten largest clones add up to around 5.7% of the sample. Sequenced material: PBMCs. These receptors all stem from a man in his forties in good health and CMV-seronegative.

This rearrangement joins TRBV9 to TRBJ2-5; no clear D gene. The CDR3 loop spans 14 amino acids. Germline V gives CDR1 SGDLS, CDR2 YYNGEE. The V end lost 0 bases, the J end lost 2 bases, and 8 bases lay between the germline ends. For the CDR3, the DNA is TGTGCCAGCAGCGTAGCAGACTTTCAAGAGACCCAGTACTTC. This translates into CASSVADFQETQYF.

This clone occurred a few times. The rearrangement links TRBV11-3 to TRBJ2-1, with 8 bases fitting TRBD2. The germline CDR1 and CDR2 sequences are SGHNT and YENEEA. This CDR3 has 14 residues. The V segment lost 5 bases and the J segment 5 bases; nucleotides outside the gene matches: 5. The CDR3 region is CASSGTSKHNEQFF. The DNA of the CDR3 is TGTGCCAGCAGCGGGACTAGTAAACACAATGAGCAGTTCTTC.

The V and J genes are TRBV7-2 and TRBJ1-6; D might be TRBD1 (6 bases). Deletions cut 5 bases from V and 9 bases from J, with 8 bases between. Germline CDR1 reads SGHTA; CDR2 reads FQGNSA. The CDR3 runs to 12 residues. In DNA, the CDR3 is TGTGCCAGCAGCCCCAGGGGTTCACCCCTCCACTTT. Protein product: CASSPRGSPLHF.

CDR3 sequence reads: CASRTTGRGQPQHF. The DNA of the CDR3 is TGTGCCAGCAGAACGACAGGGAGAGGTCAGCCCCAGCATTTT. This sequence joins TRBV6-5 and TRBJ1-5, with TRBD1 matching over 7 bases. Unmatched junction bases numbered 8, after V lost 6 bases and J lost 6 bases. The CDR3 loop spans 14 amino acids. The V gene's germline CDR1 is MNHEY and CDR2 SVGAGI.

This clone was recorded only once. The chain employs TRBV5-4 and TRBJ2-7, with 7 bases fitting TRBD2. The V gene end was trimmed by 0 bases and the J gene end by 6 bases; junction bases not matched to a gene: 9. The CDR3 spans 15 residues. Germline CDR1 is SGHNT and CDR2 is YYREEE (reference sequence). Here the CDR3 DNA reads TGTGCCAGCAGCTTGGACTCCGGGACGGGGGGCGAGCAGTACTTC. Amino acid sequence: CASSLDSGTGGEQYF.